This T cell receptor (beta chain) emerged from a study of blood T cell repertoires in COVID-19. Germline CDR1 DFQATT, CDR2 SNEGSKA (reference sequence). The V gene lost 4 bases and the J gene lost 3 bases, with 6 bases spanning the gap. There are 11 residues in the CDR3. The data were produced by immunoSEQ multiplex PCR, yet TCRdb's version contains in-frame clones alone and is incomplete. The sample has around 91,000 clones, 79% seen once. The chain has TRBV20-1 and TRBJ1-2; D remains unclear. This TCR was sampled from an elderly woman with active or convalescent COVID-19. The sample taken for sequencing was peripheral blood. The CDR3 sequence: CSANTDYGYTF. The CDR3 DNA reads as TGCAGTGCTAACACAGACTATGGCTACACCTTC.